This T cell receptor beta chain was recovered during a study of shared clonotypes between healthy human individuals. Study-level points and caveats: It was the non-shared clonotypes that had lower generation probabilities than clonotypes shared by all four donors.

This clone was detected once. Antigen unknown. Germline-derived CDR1 and CDR2 are MDHEN and SYDVKM. V dropped 5 bases and J dropped 2 bases, with 6 bases sitting between them. The CDR3 runs 12 residues. Positively selected for CCR7, the CD45RO-negative cells used as naive CD8 cells excluded terminally differentiated effector memory CD45RA+ cells. Repertoires were generated with immunoSEQ multiplex PCR, while TCRdb's copy carries only in-frame clones and drops some. This sample has approximately 2,000,000 clones; roughly 93% occur once, and the top ten carry around 1.8%. The TCR originated in a man between 18 and 35 years old in good health. Some clones in this sample may be carry-over from other donors' samples. The sample consisted of naive CD8+ T cells from PBMCs. The chain links TRBV28 to TRBJ1-2; no firm D call. DNA of the CDR3: TGTGCCAGCAGTACAGAAAACTATGGCTACACCTTC. It specifies CASSTENYGYTF.